The 10 T cell receptor beta chains in this list originate from one sample, sequenced in a study of blood T cell repertoires in COVID-19. The method was immunoSEQ multiplex PCR; TCRdb's version includes in-frame clones alone and lacks a portion of them. Altogether around 300,000 clones are present, 75% to 90% being singletons, with the ten largest covering over 2%. Specimen: PBMCs or T cells enriched from blood (not recorded which). These receptors originate from a woman under 30 who had recovered from COVID-19.

Here the CDR3 DNA reads TGTGCCAGCAGTTTAGGACAGGGAGGTGGCTATGGCTACACCTTC. It codes for CASSLGQGGGYGYTF. J is TRBJ1-2 and V is TRBV5-4; 8 bases align to TRBD1. The CDR3 is 15 residues long. V shed 5 bases, J shed 4 bases, and the junction held 10 bases outside the gene matches. The V gene's germline CDR1 is SGHNT and CDR2 YYREEE (reference sequence). Full variable domain (outside the CDR3, taken from reference TRBV5-4 and TRBJ1-2): ETGVTQSPTHLIKTRGQQVTLRCSSQSGHNTVSWYQQALGQGPQFIFQYYREEENGRGNFPPRFSGLQFPNYSSELNVNALELDDSALYLCASSLGQGGGYGYTFGSGTRLTVV.

This clone was seen just once. The chain employs TRBV9 and TRBJ2-5; D is unclear. The CDR3 extends over 12 amino acids. The germline CDR1 and CDR2 sequences are SGDLS and YYNGEE. V lost 1 base, J lost 4 bases, and 5 bases lay in between. The CDR3 sequence is CASSVPGETQYF. For the CDR3, the DNA is TGTGCCAGCAGCGTACCAGGAGAGACCCAGTACTTC.

The chain carries TRBV7-9 and TRBJ1-3, with no clear D. Germline V gene sequence: CDR1 SEHNR, CDR2 FQNEAQ (reference sequence). The CDR3 is 14 residues long. V gave up 5 bases and J gave up 2 bases, with 10 bases separating them. The CDR3 DNA sequence: TGTGCCAGCAGCCCCCCCGGGGCTGGAAACACCATATATTTT. This sequence encodes CASSPPGAGNTIYF.

The table lists this clone with a few counts. The V and J genes are TRBV9 and TRBJ2-7, with unresolved D. CDR3 length: 16 amino acids. Trimming shortened V by 4 bases and J by 6 bases, and 23 bases separated the two germline ends. The germline V gene has CDR1 SGDLS and CDR2 YYNGEE. The CDR3 spells CASSSSGSPFVGEQYF. The CDR3 nucleotides read TGTGCCAGCAGCTCATCAGGATCCCCCTTTGTGGGCGAGCAGTACTTC.

Concerning this clone: The same CDR3 also results from other DNA sequences found in this sample. The genes are TRBV19 and TRBJ2-7; 7 positions agree with TRBD1. The CDR3 has 13 residues. The J segment lost 2 bases and the V segment lost 8 bases, leaving 6 bases of the junction unmatched. Germline V CDR1 and CDR2: LNHDA, SQIVND (reference sequence). The CDR3 DNA reads TGTGCCAGTTCACCGGGACAGACCTACGAGCAGTACTTC. This codes for CASSPGQTYEQYF.

This chain links TRBV6-5 with TRBJ2-7; D ambiguous. V lost 2 bases to trimming and J lost 4 bases, with 6 bases between them. Germline V gives CDR1 MNHEY, CDR2 SVGAGI. This CDR3 has 12 amino acids. The CDR3 here is CASSYLKYEQYF. The CDR3, as DNA: TGTGCCAGCAGTTACCTAAAGTACGAGCAGTACTTC.

The V and J genes are TRBV10-3 and TRBJ1-6, with D unclear. V lost 4 bases and J 8 bases, leaving 15 bases between the germline ends. Germline-derived CDR1 and CDR2 are ENHRY and SYGVKD. The length of the CDR3 is 15 residues. The CDR3 bases are TGTGCCATCAGTGCCCGCCAACTTCGGGATTCACCCCTCCACTTT. This sequence encodes CAISARQLRDSPLHF.

CDR3 amino acids: CASSPGTASMNTEAFF. The CDR3 bases are TGTGCCAGCAGCCCCGGGACAGCTTCTATGAACACTGAAGCTTTCTTT. The chain carries TRBV5-4 and TRBJ1-1; TRBD1 matches at 7 bases. This CDR3 contains 16 residues. The ends lost 4 bases at V and 0 bases at J; junction bases unmatched: 9. Germline-derived CDR1 and CDR2 are SGHNT and YYREEE (reference sequence).

This clone was seen a single time. V gene TRBV24-1 combines with J gene TRBJ1-2; 9 bases are a match to TRBD1. Germline V gene lookup returns CDR1 KGHDR and CDR2 SFDVKD. The CDR3 sequence is 16 residues long. With 0 bases clipped from V and 8 bases from J, the junction kept 9 bases outside the gene matches. The DNA of the CDR3 is TGTGCCACCAGTGATTTGCATAAGGGACAGGGTTACGGCTACACCTTC. Encoded protein: CATSDLHKGQGYGYTF.

The V gene is TRBV7-9, the J gene TRBJ1-4; possible D gene TRBD1, 5 bases. CDR1 is SEHNR and CDR2 is FQNEAQ in the germline V gene (reference sequence). V gave up 7 bases and J gave up 0 bases, with 21 bases separating them. The CDR3 extends over 18 amino acids. CDR3 region: CASTVSRASGATNEKLFF. Here the CDR3 DNA reads TGTGCCAGCACCGTCTCCCGGGCATCGGGGGCAACTAATGAAAAACTGTTTTTT.